Shown below are 26 T cell receptor beta chains from a single sample sequenced in a study of T cell changes during pregnancy in multiple sclerosis. Assay: immunoSEQ multiplex PCR; the TCRdb copy retains only in-frame clones and omits some. This table has around 84,000 clones, approximately 95% appearing once. Sequenced here: peripheral blood, sampled in the second trimester of pregnancy. These receptors all stem from a female donor in good health, enrolled as a control in a pregnancy study.

The CDR3 spells CASRGQGAADTQYF. CDR3 nucleotides: TGTGCCAGCAGGGGACAGGGGGCGGCAGATACGCAGTATTTT. J is TRBJ2-3 and V is TRBV27; 12 nucleotides agree with TRBD1. The J segment lost 4 bases and the V segment lost 6 bases, leaving 2 bases of the junction unmatched. Germline V gene data show CDR1 as MNHEY and CDR2 as SMNVEV (reference sequence). The CDR3 length is 14 residues.

J is TRBJ2-2 and V is TRBV7-2, with 10 nucleotides matching TRBD2. The CDR3 is made up of 13 amino acids. V lost 4 bases, J lost 8 bases, and 1 base stayed unmatched. The germline CDR1 and CDR2 sequences are SGHTA and FQGNSA. In DNA, the CDR3 is TGTGCCAGCAGCTCTAGCGGGAGAGGGGAGCTGTTTTTT. Its protein product is CASSSSGRGELFF.

This chain's CDR3 is CASSEQRTGLYEQYF. The CDR3 DNA sequence: TGCGCCAGCAGTGAGCAGAGGACAGGGTTGTACGAGCAGTACTTC. V usage is TRBV10-1 and J usage is TRBJ2-7; the match to TRBD1 covers 8 bases. The CDR3 runs to 15 residues. Trimming cost V 2 bases and J 4 bases; bases outside gene matches: 7. In germline, CDR1 is WNHNN, CDR2 SYGVQD (reference sequence).

This sequence joins TRBV7-6 and TRBJ1-4, with D possibly matching TRBD1 (6 bases). Germline loops: CDR1 SGHVS, CDR2 FNYEAQ. V dropped 5 bases and J dropped 6 bases, with 10 bases sitting between them. The CDR3 length is 13 residues. CDR3 coding DNA: TGTGCCAGCAGCCTCCGACAGGATGAAAAACTGTTTTTT. Its protein is CASSLRQDEKLFF. The complete variable domain, with remaining parts taken from reference TRBV7-6 and TRBJ1-4, reads GAGVSQSPRYKVTKRGQDVALRCDPISGHVSLYWYRQALGQGPEFLTYFNYEAQQDKSGLPNDRFSAERPEGSISTLTIQRTEQRDSAMYRCASSLRQDEKLFFGSGTQLSVL.

This chain connects TRBV29-1 to TRBJ1-1; tentative D call: TRBD1 (5 bases). This CDR3 is 12 amino acids long. Trimming took off 8 bases at V and 4 bases at J, with 14 bases between the two ends. Per germline, CDR1 SQVTM and CDR2 ANQGSEA. The CDR3 loop is CSLGGSGTEAFF. For the CDR3, the DNA is TGCAGCTTGGGGGGTTCGGGCACTGAAGCTTTCTTT. Based on the CDR3 plus reference TRBV29-1 and TRBJ1-1, the full variable domain is SAVISQKPSRDICQRGTSLTIQCQVDSQVTMMFWYRQQPGQSLTLIATANQGSEATYESGFVIDKFPISRPNLTFSTLTVSNMSPEDSSIYLCSLGGSGTEAFFGQGTRLTVV.

The rearrangement joins TRBV5-4 to TRBJ2-1, with TRBD2 matching 8 bases. CDR1 is SGHNT, CDR2 YYREEE, per germline (reference sequence). The CDR3 runs 14 residues. With V trimmed by 9 bases and J by 3 bases, 8 bases remained unmatched. The CDR3 DNA sequence: TGTGCCACCTCAGGCGGGACTAGCTACAATGAGCAGTTCTTC. Its translation: CATSGGTSYNEQFF.

The gene calls are TRBV2 and TRBJ2-1, with 8 bases matching TRBD1. The V gene's germline CDR1 is SNHLY and CDR2 FYNNEI. J was trimmed by 4 bases and V by 8 bases; bases with no gene match: 4. The CDR3 has 13 amino acids. CDR3 bases: TGTGCCAGCCGCACAGGGGGATACAATGAGCAGTTCTTC. Protein: CASRTGGYNEQFF.

The rearrangement joins TRBV10-2 to TRBJ2-3, with D maybe TRBD1 (6 bases). Germline loops: CDR1 WSHSY, CDR2 SAAADI. This CDR3 region has 15 residues. V lost 5 bases and J 2 bases, leaving 14 bases between the germline ends. Here the CDR3 DNA reads TGCGCCAGCAGTCCCGGGACAAAAGTCACAGATACGCAGTATTTT. Translation gives CASSPGTKVTDTQYF.

The chain carries TRBV27 and TRBJ1-2, with a weak D call TRBD1 (5 bases). Germline lookup yields CDR1 MNHEY and CDR2 SMNVEV (reference sequence). Trimming left V 6 bases short and J 6 bases short, with 17 bases between. The CDR3 contains 14 residues. The CDR3 DNA reads as TGTGCCAGCAGAGTTGTTGGGGGGTCGAATGGCTACACCTTC. The encoded protein is CASRVVGGSNGYTF.

V and J are TRBV5-6 and TRBJ2-3; D call uncertain. CDR3 length equals 12 residues. Germline V gives CDR1 SGHDT, CDR2 YYEEEE. Trimming stripped 1 base from V and 7 bases from J, with 7 bases between. The DNA for the CDR3 is TGTGCCAGCAGCTTGCAGACAAATACGCAGTATTTT. This sequence encodes CASSLQTNTQYF.

The V call is TRBV7-2, the J call TRBJ2-1; maybe TRBD2 (5 bases). The CDR3 covers 15 residues. V lost 6 bases and J 2 bases, leaving 14 bases between the germline ends. The V gene's germline CDR1 is SGHTA and CDR2 FQGNSA. The CDR3 sequence: CASRSGILAYNEQFF. CDR3 in DNA: TGTGCCAGCAGGTCCGGGATCCTCGCCTACAATGAGCAGTTCTTC.

The chain links TRBV2 to TRBJ2-2; a weak D match, TRBD2 (5 bases). Germline loops: CDR1 SNHLY, CDR2 FYNNEI. The CDR3 runs 12 residues. Between the trimmed V and J ends, which lost 3 bases and 6 bases, there was a span of 5 bases. The CDR3 DNA reads as TGTGCCAGCAGTGAGGGAGCCGGGGAGCTGTTTTTT. This sequence encodes CASSEGAGELFF.

CDR3 in DNA: TGTGCCAGTAGTATAGACGGCACTAGCGGAGCATACAATGAGCAGTTCTTC. Its translation is CASSIDGTSGAYNEQFF. J is TRBJ2-1 and V is TRBV19, with 8 bases that match TRBD2. The CDR3 length is 17 residues. V was clipped by 0 bases and J by 4 bases; unmatched bases: 8. From germline, CDR1 is LNHDA and CDR2 SQIVND (reference sequence).

The chain couples TRBV6-4 to TRBJ1-4; no definite D call. V was clipped by 7 bases and J by 7 bases, with 19 bases between them. The CDR3 is 15 residues long. The germline V gene has CDR1 MRHNA and CDR2 SNTAGT. CDR3 nucleotide sequence: TGTGCCAGCACCAAGAGTCCGTGGAGTCCTGAAAAACTGTTTTTT. Translating gives CASTKSPWSPEKLFF.

The rearrangement uses TRBV5-1 and TRBJ2-7; TRBD1 might be the D (5 bases). There are 14 residues in the CDR3. V was shortened by 5 bases and J by 0 bases, with 12 bases between the two germline ends. CDR1 is SGHRS, CDR2 YFSETQ, per germline. DNA of the CDR3: TGCGCCAGCAGACAAAGAGACAGCTCCTACGAGCAGTACTTC. Translating it yields CASRQRDSSYEQYF.

This chain connects TRBV19 to TRBJ2-6; no definite D call. The V end was cut by 5 bases, the J end by 3 bases, with 8 bases between. Germline V gene lookup returns CDR1 LNHDA and CDR2 SQIVND (reference sequence). This CDR3 has 14 amino acids. CDR3 nucleotide sequence: TGTGCCAGTAGTGATCTACGTGGGGCCAACGTCCTGACTTTC. Amino acids: CASSDLRGANVLTF.

This clone was seen only once. V usage is TRBV5-6 and J usage is TRBJ2-2, with D tentatively TRBD2 (5 bases). V was clipped by 1 base and J by 5 bases, with 6 bases between them. The V gene's germline CDR1 is SGHDT and CDR2 YYEEEE. This CDR3 contains 13 residues. The CDR3 reads CASSLTGTGELFF. The CDR3 DNA sequence: TGTGCCAGCAGCTTGACGGGGACCGGGGAGCTGTTTTTT.

The chain is built from TRBV6-6 and TRBJ2-7; 9 bases are shared with TRBD2. CDR3 size: 16 residues. V dropped 0 bases and J dropped 5; count of bases not matched to a gene: 8. Per germline, CDR1 MNHNY and CDR2 SVGAGI (reference sequence). The chain's CDR3 is CASSYSAASGIDEQYF. CDR3 DNA sequence: TGTGCCAGCAGTTACTCCGCCGCTAGCGGGATTGACGAGCAGTACTTC.

J is TRBJ1-5 and V is TRBV5-1, with TRBD1 identical over 7 bases. With 5 bases clipped from V and 5 bases from J, the junction kept 4 bases outside the gene matches. This CDR3 is built from 13 residues. Germline V gene sequence: CDR1 SGHRS, CDR2 YFSETQ. The CDR3 sequence: CASSRQGDQPQHF. Here the CDR3 DNA reads TGCGCCAGCAGTCGACAGGGAGATCAGCCCCAGCATTTT.

This chain connects TRBV28 to TRBJ2-3, with TRBD2 identical over 12 bases. Germline CDR1 and CDR2: MDHEN and SYDVKM. Trimming at V came to 5 bases and at J to 3 bases, leaving 9 bases not matched to a gene. CDR3 length: 17 residues. Here the CDR3 reads CASSLLAGGDGTDTQYF. CDR3 nucleotides: TGTGCCAGCAGTCTACTAGCGGGAGGTGACGGAACAGATACGCAGTATTTT.

The chain employs TRBV25-1 and TRBJ1-1, with D tentatively TRBD1 (5 bases). The germline gives CDR1 MGHDK, CDR2 SYGVNS. The CDR3 consists of 11 residues. The V end lost 5 bases, the J end lost 5 bases, and 6 bases lay between the germline ends. The CDR3 spells CASSRGTEAFF. CDR3 DNA: TGTGCCAGCAGTCGGGGGACTGAAGCTTTCTTT.

CDR3 loop: CASSLEAGGPQAKNIQYF. CDR3 coding DNA: TGCGCCAGCAGCTTGGAAGCGGGAGGACCTCAAGCCAAAAACATTCAGTACTTC. The chain carries TRBV5-1 and TRBJ2-4; the match to TRBD2 covers 9 bases. Germline trimming cut 0 bases from V and 0 bases from J; bases unmatched to any gene: 7. In germline, CDR1 is SGHRS, CDR2 YFSETQ. The CDR3 runs to 18 residues.

J is TRBJ2-7 and V is TRBV6-1, with D hard to call. Germline-derived CDR1 and CDR2 are MNHNS and SASEGT. This CDR3 comprises 11 residues. V was pared by 5 bases and J by 3 bases, with 5 bases between. For the CDR3, the DNA is TGTGCCAGCAGTTTTAGCTACGAGCAGTACTTC. Translated, it gives CASSFSYEQYF.

The chain combines TRBV5-1 with TRBJ2-1; TRBD1 matches at 7 bases. CDR1 SGHRS and CDR2 YFSETQ come from the germline V gene. V lost 4 bases, J lost 8 bases, and 18 bases stayed unmatched. The CDR3 contains 17 residues. Here the CDR3 reads CASSGHQGVSPGDEQFF. Written as DNA, the CDR3 is TGCGCCAGCAGCGGACACCAGGGGGTTTCCCCCGGGGATGAGCAGTTCTTC.

The V and J genes are TRBV2 and TRBJ2-7, with D maybe TRBD1 (6 bases). The germline V gene encodes CDR1 SNHLY and CDR2 FYNNEI. This CDR3 has 14 amino acids. V dropped 3 bases and J dropped 2 bases, with 11 bases sitting between them. This CDR3 reads CASSEVTGPYEQYF. DNA of the CDR3: TGTGCCAGCAGTGAGGTGACAGGTCCCTACGAGCAGTACTTC.

This sequence joins TRBV2 and TRBJ2-7; the D gene is possibly TRBD1 (6 bases). The CDR3 has 12 residues. V was cut by 7 bases and J by 1 base, with 8 bases left in between. CDR1 and CDR2 (germline): SNHLY, FYNNEI. The CDR3: CASKQGSYEQYF. In DNA, the CDR3 is TGTGCCAGCAAACAGGGATCCTACGAGCAGTACTTC.